The following is a T cell receptor (beta chain) sequence with its context. This clonotype was observed many times. The antigen it binds to is not known. No quality values exist for individual bases; no much larger clone is one base distant. CDR1 and CDR2 were assigned from the germline V gene as MNHNS and SASEGT. Including cysteine and phenylalanine, the CDR3 has 13 amino acids. Only CDR3 DNA remains: 39 bases, in frame from the first base. V is cut by 8 bases and J by 6 bases, and the space between the germline ends is 11 bases. This specimen comes from a study of CD8+CD57+ T cells in acquired aplastic anemia listed by TCRdb under 2018. Regarding the study in general: A mean of around 3.2 ug of DNA, ranging from roughly 0.18 to 30 ug, was extracted from sorted CD4+ and CD8+ cells. CD8+CD57+ expansion was defined as a frequency above the mean frequency observed in healthy subjects.

Profiling of TCR beta VDJ combinations and CDR3 sequences used genomic DNA as the template. TCR repertoire sequencing was run on an Illumina HiSeq 2000. The paper's processing steps were these. Repertoire assessment relied on Simpson's diversity index, CDR3 size and DJ length profiles, and TRBV/TRBJ rearrangement plots. The immunodominant clone was defined as the most abundant DNA sequence in deep sequencing data. CDR3 amino acid sequences were checked for sharing between subjects and were compared against published repertoires and the VDJdb database. The public reads were quality trimmed at Q25 with fastp and then assembled into clones with MiXCR by TCRdb, keeping productive beta chains. Entries are consolidated by CDR3 protein sequence, retaining the most common genes and DNA. For this entry, the V and J calls and clone size follow TCRdb and not the study's own pipeline. Within this sample are approximately 160,000 distinct CDR3 sequences, with about half of them counted one time only. 3.2% of the sample is held by the ten biggest clonotypes.

Patients chosen for sequencing had shown expansion of CD8+CD57+ cells by flow cytometry. Severe acquired aplastic anemia was diagnosed in all patients according to International Study of Aplastic Anemia and Agranulocytosis and Camitta criteria. No therapy had been received by the patients at the time of blood sampling. In this study, sorted CD4+ and CD8+ T cells from the blood of healthy subjects and of severe aplastic anemia patients had their TCR repertoires deep-sequenced. In the USA, patient enrollment took place under clinicaltrials.gov protocols 00001620, 01623167, 00001397, 00071045, 00081523 and 00961064. Ficoll-Paque density gradient centrifugation was used to isolate peripheral blood mononuclear cells. Before DNA extraction, CD4+ and CD8+ T cells were sorted by FACS or by magnetic beads. Points the paper makes about the study in general: Nearly 30 CD8+ CDR3 sequences were found in both patients and controls but appeared to be highly expressed in patients and within the immunodominant clones of the patients. CD8+ Simpson's diversity did not differ significantly between patients and healthy controls (P=0.060).

Source material: sorted CD4+, CD8+, or CD8+CD57+ T cells (not recorded which) from PBMCs. This chain joins TRBV6-1 to TRBJ1-6; the D gene is perhaps TRBD1, from 6 matching bases. The sequence came from a human donor with aplastic anemia. The CDR3 region reads CASLGQLNSPLHF. DNA sequence: TGTGCCAGCCTCGGACAGCTTAATTCACCCCTCCACTTT.